These T cell receptor beta chains were read from a single sample in a study of CD8 T cells in Susac syndrome. TCRdb processed the immunoSEQ multiplex PCR reads anew with MiXCR; each CDR3 protein has one entry. The data show about 280,000 distinct CDR3 sequences, roughly 81% seen once. The sample consisted of CD8+ T cells from PBMCs. The receptors were sampled from a human donor with multiple sclerosis. Each CDR3 is given with its conserved first and last residue. A D gene is named only where the DNA matches it firmly. The size of a clone is reported for some rows only, either as once, few or many, or as a class for expanded clones.

d_gene,v_gene,j_gene,abundance,CDR3nt,CDR3aa
TRBD2,TRBV9,TRBJ2-1,.,TGTGCCAGCAGCGTTGGGGGACTAGCAGTCCGAAATGAGCAGTTCTTC,CASSVGGLAVRNEQFF
.,TRBV27,TRBJ2-7,.,TGTGCCAGCAGTCTCACAGGGATCTTCTACGAGCAGTACTTC,CASSLTGIFYEQYF
TRBD2,TRBV25-1,TRBJ2-7,.,TGTGCCAGCAGTGAAACCGCGGGAGGATACTCCTACGAGCAGTACTTC,CASSETAGGYSYEQYF
TRBD1,TRBV30,TRBJ1-1,.,TGTGCCTGGACAGGGGGCGCGACGGCTGAAGCTTTCTTT,CAWTGGATAEAFF
.,TRBV6-6,TRBJ2-2,.,TGTGCCAGTCTTAACACCGGGGAGCTGTTTTTT,CASLNTGELFF
.,TRBV27,TRBJ2-1,.,TGTGCCAGCAGTTTAAGAGCGTACAATGAGCAGTTCTTC,CASSLRAYNEQFF
.,TRBV7-9,TRBJ1-1,.,TGTGCCAGCTACGGGGGGATCCACCCCACTGAAGCTTTCTTT,CASYGGIHPTEAFF
.,TRBV5-6,TRBJ2-1,once,TGTGCCAGCAGCTTGGTTCAGGAGGGCCAGGGTAATGAGCAGTTCTTC,CASSLVQEGQGNEQFF
TRBD2,TRBV5-1,TRBJ2-1,.,TGCGCCAGCAGCTTCGGCCTTCTAATCAGCAGCGGGAGGACCCTCAATGAGCAGTTCTTC,CASSFGLLISSGRTLNEQFF
.,TRBV24-1,TRBJ2-1,.,TGTGCCACCAGTGATTTTGGGCTAGCAGACAATGAGCAGTTCTTC,CATSDFGLADNEQFF
TRBD1,TRBV27,TRBJ1-4,.,TGTGCCAGCAGCCGGACAGGGGTTAAAAATGAAAAACTGTTTTTT,CASSRTGVKNEKLFF
.,TRBV29-1,TRBJ2-5,.,TGCAGCGTTGTCGCCTCTGGAGGGGGTTTGAGGACCCAAGAGACCCAGTACTTC,CSVVASGGGLRTQETQYF
TRBD2,TRBV29-1,TRBJ2-2,.,TGCAGCGTCAGGGAGGGAGCCGGGGAGCTGTTTTTT,CSVREGAGELFF
TRBD1,TRBV27,TRBJ2-1,once,TGTGCCAGCAGCCCTTCAGGGGGAACGGAGCAGTTCTTC,CASSPSGGTEQFF
.,TRBV7-9,TRBJ2-2,once,TGTGCCAGCAGCTTAGCCCCTAGCAACGGGGAGCTGTTTTTT,CASSLAPSNGELFF
TRBD1,TRBV7-9,TRBJ2-7,.,TGTGCCAGCAGTTGGGACAGGGTGATGTTCGAGCAGTACTTC,CASSWDRVMFEQYF
.,TRBV30,TRBJ1-5,.,TGTGCCTGGGGAGAGGGTGGCATTCAGCCCCAGCATTTT,CAWGEGGIQPQHF
TRBD2,TRBV18,TRBJ2-1,.,TGTGCCAGCTCACTGAGAGGAGGGAGGGATGAGCAGTTCTTC,CASSLRGGRDEQFF
.,TRBV28,TRBJ2-7,.,TGTGCCAGCAGTTTGTCCTTAGCGGAGCCCTACGAGCAGTACTTC,CASSLSLAEPYEQYF
.,TRBV11-2,TRBJ1-3,once,TGTGCCAGCAGCCTCCGTCCGGGAGCGGAAAAGGAAAACACCATATATTTT,CASSLRPGAEKENTIYF
TRBD1,TRBV28,TRBJ1-5,.,TGTGCCAGCAGTATTCCCGCCCAGGGGGTGGAAAATCAGCCCCAGCATTTT,CASSIPAQGVENQPQHF
TRBD2,TRBV6-5,TRBJ2-1,.,TGTGCCAGCAGTTTCCTCGGGACTAGCGTAAGGAACAATGAGCAGTTCTTC,CASSFLGTSVRNNEQFF
.,TRBV14,TRBJ1-2,.,TGTGCCAGCAGCCAAGTAGGGGCAACGGCCTATGGCTACACCTTC,CASSQVGATAYGYTF
.,TRBV27,TRBJ1-4,.,TGTGCCAGCAGTTTACGGACTAATGAAAAACTGTTTTTT,CASSLRTNEKLFF
.,TRBV27,TRBJ2-1,few,TGTGCCAGCAGTTTACGGGACAATGAGCAGTTCTTC,CASSLRDNEQFF
.,TRBV7-9,TRBJ1-6,.,TGTGCCAGCAGCCCACGGCCGGTGGGGGATAATTCACCCCTCCACTTT,CASSPRPVGDNSPLHF
.,TRBV5-4,TRBJ1-2,.,TGTGCCAGCAGCTTAAGGGAAGCGGTGTGGAACTATGGCTACACCTTC,CASSLREAVWNYGYTF
TRBD2,TRBV27,TRBJ2-3,.,TGTGCCAGCAGTCCGCTAGCGGGAGGGCCTTTGGCAGATACGCAGTATTTT,CASSPLAGGPLADTQYF
.,TRBV3-1,TRBJ2-1,.,TGTGCCAGCAGCCCCCGAGGGGGGGCCCCCCTAAGAGAGAATGAGCAGTTCTTC,CASSPRGGAPLRENEQFF
.,TRBV14,TRBJ1-1,.,TGTGCCAGCAGCCCTGGGGGGGCTGGGCGAACTGAAGCTTTCTTT,CASSPGGAGRTEAFF
.,TRBV27,TRBJ2-3,.,TGTGCCAGCAGTTTTCGGAGGGAATCTACAGATACGCAGTATTTT,CASSFRRESTDTQYF
.,TRBV6-1,TRBJ2-3,.,TGTGCCAGTAATCCTCACCCAACAGGAGGCACAGATACGCAGTATTTT,CASNPHPTGGTDTQYF
TRBD1,TRBV27,TRBJ2-7,.,TGTGCCAGCAGTATTACCGGGACAGGGTCCTACGAGCAGTACTTC,CASSITGTGSYEQYF
.,TRBV2,TRBJ2-1,few,TGTGCCAGCAGTAATCCGGTTAACTCCTACAATGAGCAGTTCTTC,CASSNPVNSYNEQFF
.,TRBV5-6,TRBJ1-2,.,TGTGCCAGCAGCTCCGGGGGGCAGAGTGGCTACACCTTC,CASSSGGQSGYTF
.,TRBV28,TRBJ1-1,.,TGTGCCAGCAGTTTAGGGGGGCCAGCAACAACTGAAGCTTTCTTT,CASSLGGPATTEAFF
TRBD1,TRBV7-9,TRBJ2-7,.,TGTGCCAGCAGCCCGAGACAGGGCGGTACCCTCTACGAGCAGTACTTC,CASSPRQGGTLYEQYF
.,TRBV20-1,TRBJ1-1,.,TGCAGTGCTAGAGAAGGGCCTAAGTACGCTGAAGCTTTCTTT,CSAREGPKYAEAFF
.,TRBV5-1,TRBJ2-1,.,TGCGCCAGCAGCTTGGAAAAGCGGGCCCATGAGCAGTTCTTC,CASSLEKRAHEQFF
.,TRBV7-6,TRBJ2-3,.,TGTGCCAGCAGCTTATTCGCGAACGCTCCCGACAGACACACAGATACGCAGTATTTT,CASSLFANAPDRHTDTQYF
.,TRBV13,TRBJ2-1,.,TGTGCCAGCAAGAAGGGGGGTTACAATGAGCAGTTCTTC,CASKKGGYNEQFF
.,TRBV6-5,TRBJ2-5,.,TGTGCCAGCAGTTACCCAAGGGGGGGTGCCCCCGAAACCCAAGAGACCCAGTACTTC,CASSYPRGGAPETQETQYF
.,TRBV4-1,TRBJ1-6,.,TGCGCCAGCAGCCAAGTTGGGGTTAATTCACCCCTCCACTTT,CASSQVGVNSPLHF
.,TRBV28,TRBJ2-3,.,TGTGCCAGCAGTTTATGGTCGGGTACGCAGTATTTT,CASSLWSGTQYF
.,TRBV7-9,TRBJ2-4,.,TGTGCCAGCAGCTTTTCGGTCGTAGCCATTCAGTACTTC,CASSFSVVAIQYF
TRBD2,TRBV12-3/TRBV12-4,TRBJ2-7,.,TGTGCCAGCAGTCCTAGCGGGAGGTTTTACGAGCAGTACTTC,CASSPSGRFYEQYF
.,TRBV27,TRBJ1-1,.,TGTGCCAGCAGAACAGTGGGTGAAGCTTTCTTT,CASRTVGEAFF
.,TRBV4-1,TRBJ2-2,.,TGCGCCAGCAGCCAGGGACCGGGGAGCTGGCCCTTGGAGCTGTTTTTT,CASSQGPGSWPLELFF
.,TRBV9,TRBJ2-7,few,TGTGCCAGCAGCGTAGGGGACCCATACTACGAGCAGTACTTC,CASSVGDPYYEQYF
.,TRBV4-2,TRBJ2-7,.,TGTGCCAGCAGCCAAGGGGATGGTGGATACTACGAGCAGTACTTC,CASSQGDGGYYEQYF
.,TRBV27,TRBJ2-1,.,TGTGCCAGCAGCCAGAGGTGGAGCTCCTACAATGAGCAGTTCTTC,CASSQRWSSYNEQFF
TRBD1,TRBV30,TRBJ2-7,.,TGTGCCTGGAGCCGACAGGGTGGCTACGAGCAGTACTTC,CAWSRQGGYEQYF
TRBD2,TRBV6-5,TRBJ2-2,.,TGTGCCAGCAGCCACGGACTAGCGGGTACCGGGGAGCTGTTTTTT,CASSHGLAGTGELFF
.,TRBV9,TRBJ2-1,once,TGTGCCAGCAGCGTAGCGACTAGTCCAGTGGAGCAGTTCTTC,CASSVATSPVEQFF
.,TRBV19,TRBJ2-1,.,TGTGCCAGTAGTCCACGGACGGTGGCCGACAATGAGCAGTTCTTC,CASSPRTVADNEQFF
.,TRBV4-2,TRBJ1-2,.,TGTGCCAGCAGCCAAGATGCCGCACCAACTACAGGGTTAGATGGCTACACCTTC,CASSQDAAPTTGLDGYTF
.,TRBV3-1,TRBJ1-2,.,TGTGCCAGCAGCCAAGAAGTCAGTCCGTTCGGCTATGGCTACACCTTC,CASSQEVSPFGYGYTF
.,TRBV5-6,TRBJ2-1,few,TGTGCCAGCAGCTTCTCAAGCGGAGGCCCCAATGAGCAGTTCTTC,CASSFSSGGPNEQFF
.,TRBV7-9,TRBJ2-4,.,TGTGCCAGCAGCTTAAGAGGCGAGGGGTCTCTCGACAACATTCAGTACTTC,CASSLRGEGSLDNIQYF
TRBD2,TRBV5-1,TRBJ2-7,once,TGCGCCAGCAGCTCCTCCGGGACTATACTCTACGAGCAGTACTTC,CASSSSGTILYEQYF